These 26 T cell receptor beta chains came from one sample sequenced in a study of blood T cells in healthy people across ages. PCR was performed a second time for about 7 to 11 cycles using a sample-barcoded 5' primer and a J-beta primer mix. TCRdb redid the calling of the 5' RACE reads with MiXCR, one entry per CDR3 protein. This table holds hundreds of thousands of distinct CDR3 sequences, around 45% found once. Material for sequencing was blood. The receptors stem from a man older than 75 in good health.

V usage is TRBV5-1 and J usage is TRBJ2-5, with D perhaps matching TRBD2 (6 bases). CDR1 and CDR2 (germline): SGHRS, YFSETQ. The CDR3 is 16 residues long. Trimming removed 2 bases from V and 11 bases from J, with 25 bases in between. The CDR3 spells CASSFGGADGYNEQYF. The CDR3 DNA reads TGCGCCAGCAGCTTTGGAGGGGCCGACGGATACAATGAGCAGTACTTC.

The J gene is TRBJ2-1, the V gene TRBV27; 7 bases are shared with TRBD2. CDR1 is MNHEY, CDR2 SMNVEV, per germline (reference sequence). V lost 5 bases, J lost 13 bases, and 11 bases stayed unmatched. The CDR3 contains 13 residues. The CDR3 DNA reads as TGTGCCAGCAGTGCGGGAGTCGTGGAGACCCAGTTCTTC. It is translated as CASSAGVVETQFF.

The J gene is TRBJ2-5, the V gene TRBV3-1; 7 bases are shared with TRBD2. TRBJ2-7 explains the end of the DNA better; the J call may be wrong. Germline CDR1 and CDR2: LGHDT and YNNKEL (reference sequence). The CDR3 length is 15 residues. CDR3 DNA sequence: TGTGCCAGCAGCCAATCTGGACTAGGAGGGCACGAGCAGTACTTC. This translates into CASSQSGLGGHEQYF.

This clonotype was seen more than once but under ten times. The rearrangement uses TRBV28 and TRBJ2-7; 9 positions agree with TRBD2. Germline assignment: CDR1 MDHEN and CDR2 SYDVKM. With V trimmed by 4 bases and J by 4 bases, 14 bases remained unmatched. The CDR3 spans 17 residues. The CDR3 reads CASSSPKIAGASYEQYF. CDR3 in DNA: TGTGCCAGCAGTTCACCGAAGATAGCGGGAGCCTCTTACGAGCAGTACTTC.

The chain uses TRBV12-3 or TRBV12-4 and TRBJ2-5; tentative D call: TRBD2 (5 bases). The J call is uncertain, as TRBJ2-7 better fits the DNA end. The CDR3 has 13 amino acids. The CDR3 bases are TGTGCCAGCAGTTTGAGGGTCGCTAACGAGCAGTACTTC. It codes for CASSLRVANEQYF.

About this clonotype itself: Sequence at one end of the junction differs from germline and may be a read error. The chain couples TRBV29-1 to TRBJ2-2; 11 bases fit TRBD2. The CDR3 is made up of 15 amino acids. The germline CDR1 and CDR2 sequences are SQVTM and ANQGSEA. CDR3 region: CSVSTSGMVTGGLFF. The CDR3 DNA sequence: TGCAGCGTTTCGACTAGCGGGATGGTCACCGGGGGGCTGTTTTTT.

There are many counts of this clonotype. A junction end diverges from the germline sequence, so it may reflect a read error. The rearrangement joins TRBV11-3 to TRBJ2-1; tentatively, D is TRBD1 or TRBD2 (7 bases each). CDR3 length equals 13 residues. Germline lookup yields CDR1 SGHNT and CDR2 YENEEA. This CDR3 is CASSVDQGGGLFF. The CDR3 nucleotides read TGTGCCAGCAGCGTAGATCAGGGAGGGGGCCTGTTCTTC.

This clonotype was seen many times. This chain joins TRBV5-6 and TRBJ2-3; D perhaps matches TRBD2 (6 bases). Germline CDR1 reads SGHDT; CDR2 reads YYEEEE. The CDR3 runs to 16 residues. Deletions cut 3 bases from V and 0 bases from J, with 14 bases between. The CDR3 reads CASSSAGGRSTDTQYF. The CDR3 nucleotides are TGTGCCAGCAGCTCGGCCGGGGGTCGTAGCACAGATACGCAGTATTTT. Full variable domain (remainder filled in from reference TRBV5-6 and TRBJ2-3): DAGVTQSPTHLIKTRGQQVTLRCSPKSGHDTVSWYQQALGQGPQFIFQYYEEEERQRGNFPDRFSGHQFPNYSSELNVNALLLGDSALYLCASSSAGGRSTDTQYFGPGTRLTVL.

As concerns this clonotype: Germline is not matched at one junction end, which may reflect a read error. The chain links TRBV28 to TRBJ2-4; 8 bases line up with TRBD1. The assigned J gene may be wrong: the sequence end matches TRBJ2-7 better. CDR3 size: 15 residues. CDR1 MDHEN and CDR2 SYDVKM come from the germline V gene. CDR3 region: CAGRSGTGLNYEQYF. CDR3 DNA: TGTGCCGGCAGATCCGGGACAGGATTAAACTACGAGCAGTACTTC.

This clonotype was counted ten times or more. This chain connects TRBV29-1 to TRBJ2-4, with 12 bases identical to TRBD1. The germline CDR1 and CDR2 sequences are SQVTM and ANQGSEA. Germline trimming cut 7 bases from V and 7 bases from J; bases unmatched to any gene: 5. CDR3 length: 13 amino acids. CDR3 sequence: CSAPGQGANIQYF. In DNA, the CDR3 is TGCAGCGCCCCGGGACAGGGGGCGAACATTCAGTACTTC.

The chain employs TRBV5-1 and TRBJ2-2, with 11 positions matching TRBD2. CDR1 SGHRS and CDR2 YFSETQ come from the germline V gene. The V and J ends lost 0 bases and 3 bases, in that order; junction bases with no gene match: 7. The CDR3 extends over 18 amino acids. CDR3 DNA: TGCGCCAGCAGCTTGGAACTAGCGGGAGCCCTTCACACCGGGGAGCTGTTTTTT. This translates into CASSLELAGALHTGELFF.

This clonotype was observed a few times. This rearrangement joins TRBV27 to TRBJ2-3, with 16 bases that match TRBD2. This CDR3 spans 20 amino acids. Germline CDR1 MNHEY, CDR2 SMNVEV (reference sequence). Losses at the gene ends were 4 bases for V and 3 bases for J; bases not matched to a gene: 13. In DNA form, the CDR3 reads TGTGCCAGCAGTTCACCGGGACTAGCGGGAGGGCCCCGGGGTACAGATACGCAGTATTTT. Encoded protein: CASSSPGLAGGPRGTDTQYF.

The chain links TRBV28 to TRBJ2-5, with TRBD2 as a possible D gene (5 bases). The J call is in doubt because the DNA end fits TRBJ2-7 better. The CDR3 is made up of 12 amino acids. Germline V gene data show CDR1 as MDHEN and CDR2 as SYDVKM. In DNA, the CDR3 is TGTGCCAGCACGGGGAGAGTCTACGAGCAGTACTTC. Translated, it gives CASTGRVYEQYF.

This chain joins TRBV3-1 and TRBJ1-5; the D gene is possibly TRBD1 (6 bases). V lost 0 bases, J lost 3 bases, and 9 bases lay in between. The length of the CDR3 is 15 residues. CDR1 is LGHDT, CDR2 YNNKEL, per germline (reference sequence). CDR3 protein: CASSQDLGHNQPQHF. DNA for the CDR3: TGTGCCAGCAGCCAAGATCTGGGACACAATCAGCCCCAGCATTTT.

Notes on this clonotype: This could be a read error, since a much larger clone is one nucleotide away. This chain links TRBV6-5 with TRBJ2-1; a weak D match, TRBD2 (7 bases). V lost 9 bases and J lost 10, with 19 bases in between. This CDR3 spans 13 amino acids. Germline V gives CDR1 MNHEY, CDR2 SVGAGI. CDR3 DNA: TGTGCCAGTTCCAATCGGGGGGCCTACGAGCAGTTCTTC. The encoded protein is CASSNRGAYEQFF.

The table lists this clonotype with a count of one. The CDR3 sequence: CASNDGYGYTF. The CDR3 region has the DNA TGTGCCAGCAACGACGGCTATGGCTACACCTTC. The chain is built from TRBV25-1 and TRBJ1-2; D gene uncertain. The V and J ends lost 7 bases and 4 bases respectively, with 7 bases between them. Germline-derived CDR1 and CDR2 are MGHDK and SYGVNS. The CDR3 has 11 amino acids.

This clonotype was picked up a small number of times. V gene TRBV11-3 combines with J gene TRBJ2-1, with 9 bases identical to TRBD2. Germline CDR1 is SGHNT and CDR2 is YENEEA. This CDR3 region has 16 residues. With 0 bases clipped from V and 10 bases from J, the junction kept 10 bases outside the gene matches. The CDR3 is CASSLDGRGGLDEQFF. The CDR3 bases are TGTGCCAGCAGCTTAGATGGGCGGGGGGGCCTCGACGAGCAGTTCTTC.

The chain combines TRBV3-1 with TRBJ2-3; 8 bases agree with TRBD1. Per the germline V gene, CDR1 is LGHDT and CDR2 is YNNKEL (reference sequence). The CDR3 loop spans 16 amino acids. Unmatched junction bases numbered 9, after V lost 1 base and J lost 6 bases. The CDR3 DNA is TGTGCCAGCAGCCAAGGGGCCACAGGGGGGAAGGATACGCAGTATTTT. Translating gives CASSQGATGGKDTQYF.

The chain links TRBV29-1 to TRBJ1-3; 7 bases line up with TRBD1. From germline, CDR1 is SQVTM and CDR2 ANQGSEA. The J segment lost 0 bases and the V segment lost 4 bases, leaving 0 bases of the junction unmatched. There are 13 residues in the CDR3. The CDR3 region has the DNA TGCAGCGTTGGGGACAGCTCTGGAAACACCATATATTTT. It specifies CSVGDSSGNTIYF.

This chain uses TRBV11-2 with TRBJ2-7, with a weak D call TRBD2 (5 bases). The CDR3 extends over 13 amino acids. Looked up from germline, CDR1 is SGHAT and CDR2 is FQNNGV. V lost 8 bases, J lost 7 bases, and 18 bases lay in between. This CDR3 is CASRVGSSDEQYF. The CDR3 coding sequence is TGTGCCAGCCGGGTTGGGAGTTCGGATGAGCAGTACTTC.

For this clonotype: A much larger clone differs by one base, so this may be a read error. This chain links TRBV5-1 with TRBJ1-1, with a possible D match to TRBD1 (5 bases). The germline V gene encodes CDR1 SGHRS and CDR2 YFSETQ. V was clipped by 4 bases and J by 5 bases, with 12 bases between them. This CDR3 comprises 13 residues. The CDR3 reads CASSAGTDTEAFF. The CDR3 DNA follows: TGCGCCAGCAGCGCCGGGACCGATACTGAAGCTTTCTTT.

A few counts support this clonotype. The V gene is TRBV9, the J gene TRBJ2-1; tentatively, D is TRBD2 (6 bases). CDR1 and CDR2 (germline): SGDLS, YYNGEE. The V end was cut by 0 bases, the J end by 0 bases, with 10 bases between. The CDR3 extends over 16 amino acids. The CDR3 nucleotides read TGTGCCAGCAGCGTAGAGGCGGGGCGCTCCTACAATGAGCAGTTCTTC. Translated, it gives CASSVEAGRSYNEQFF.

This sequence joins TRBV7-2 and TRBJ2-7, with 8 bases fitting TRBD1. Germline V lookup: CDR1 SGHTA, CDR2 FQGNSA. V gave up 6 bases and J gave up 6 bases; unmatched junction bases: 13. There are 15 residues in the CDR3. The CDR3 loop is CTSSLYWTGMSEQYF. In nucleotides, the CDR3 is TGTACCAGCAGTCTATATTGGACAGGGATGAGCGAGCAGTACTTC.

This clonotype showed up just once. The chain carries TRBV7-2 and TRBJ1-2; TRBD1 aligns across 10 bases. With 7 bases clipped from V and 0 bases from J, the junction kept 5 bases outside the gene matches. Germline lookup yields CDR1 SGHTA and CDR2 FQGNSA. The CDR3 runs 15 residues. CDR3 sequence: CASTRGTGANYGYTF. As DNA, the CDR3 is TGTGCCAGCACCAGGGGGACAGGGGCTAACTATGGCTACACCTTC. The variable domain in full, completed from reference TRBV7-2 and TRBJ1-2, reads GAGVSQSPSNKVTEKGKDVELRCDPISGHTALYWYRQSLGQGLEFLIYFQGNSAPDKSGLPSDRFSAERTGGSVSTLTIQRTQQEDSAVYLCASTRGTGANYGYTFGSGTRLTVV.

A few counts support this clonotype. CDR3 amino acids: CSAQGGEEPYNEQFF. CDR3 coding DNA: TGCAGTGCACAAGGGGGGGAGGAGCCCTACAATGAGCAGTTCTTC. The chain employs TRBV20-1 and TRBJ2-1, with a tentative D call TRBD2 (7 bases). This CDR3 region has 15 residues. CDR1 is DFQATT, CDR2 SNEGSKA, per germline (reference sequence). V lost 6 bases, J lost 2 bases, and 17 bases lay in between.

This clonotype was picked up one time. V gene TRBV11-1 combines with J gene TRBJ2-2; D is tentatively TRBD1 or TRBD2 (5 bases each). Germline CDR1 SGHAT, CDR2 FQDESV (reference sequence). Trimming removed 5 bases at V and 5 bases at J, with 12 bases between. The CDR3 has 14 residues. The CDR3 bases are TGTGCCAGCAGCCTACGATGGGGGACCGGGGAGCTGTTTTTT. It encodes CASSLRWGTGELFF.